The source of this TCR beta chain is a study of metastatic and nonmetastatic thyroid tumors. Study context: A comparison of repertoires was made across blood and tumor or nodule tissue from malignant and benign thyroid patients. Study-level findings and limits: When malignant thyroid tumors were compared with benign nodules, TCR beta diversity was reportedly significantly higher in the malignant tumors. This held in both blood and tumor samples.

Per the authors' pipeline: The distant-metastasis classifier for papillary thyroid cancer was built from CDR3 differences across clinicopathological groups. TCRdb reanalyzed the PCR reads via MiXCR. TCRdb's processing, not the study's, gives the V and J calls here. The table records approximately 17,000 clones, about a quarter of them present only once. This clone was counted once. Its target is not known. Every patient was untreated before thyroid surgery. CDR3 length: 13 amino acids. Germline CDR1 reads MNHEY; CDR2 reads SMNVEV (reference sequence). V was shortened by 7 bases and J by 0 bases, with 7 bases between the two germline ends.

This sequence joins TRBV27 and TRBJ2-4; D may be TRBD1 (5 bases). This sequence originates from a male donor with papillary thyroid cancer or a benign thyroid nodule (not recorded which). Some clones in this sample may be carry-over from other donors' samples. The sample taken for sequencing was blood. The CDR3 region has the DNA TGTGCCAGCACAGGGCCAGCCAAAAACATTCAGTACTTC. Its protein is CASTGPAKNIQYF.